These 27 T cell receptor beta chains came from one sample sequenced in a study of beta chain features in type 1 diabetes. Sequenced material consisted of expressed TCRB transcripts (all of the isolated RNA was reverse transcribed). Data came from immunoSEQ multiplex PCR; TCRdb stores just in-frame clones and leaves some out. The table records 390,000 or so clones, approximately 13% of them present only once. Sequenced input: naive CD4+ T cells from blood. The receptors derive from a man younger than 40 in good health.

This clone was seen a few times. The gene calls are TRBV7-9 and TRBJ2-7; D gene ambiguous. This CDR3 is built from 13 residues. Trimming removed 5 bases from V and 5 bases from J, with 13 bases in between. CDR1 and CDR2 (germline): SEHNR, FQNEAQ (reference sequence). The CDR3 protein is CASSPQAGHEQYF. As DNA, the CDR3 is TGTGCCAGCAGCCCACAAGCCGGCCACGAGCAGTACTTC.

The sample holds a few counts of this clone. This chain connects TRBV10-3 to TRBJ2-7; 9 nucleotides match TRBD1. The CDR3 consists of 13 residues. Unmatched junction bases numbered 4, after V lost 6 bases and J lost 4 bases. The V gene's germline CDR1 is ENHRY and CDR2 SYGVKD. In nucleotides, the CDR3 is TGTGCCATCAGGGGGACAGGGCGGTACGAGCAGTACTTC. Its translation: CAIRGTGRYEQYF.

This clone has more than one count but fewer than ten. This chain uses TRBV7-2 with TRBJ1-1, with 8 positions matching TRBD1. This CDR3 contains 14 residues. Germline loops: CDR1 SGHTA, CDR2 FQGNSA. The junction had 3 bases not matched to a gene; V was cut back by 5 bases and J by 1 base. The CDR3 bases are TGTGCCAGCAGCCCGGACAGGGCGAACACTGAAGCTTTCTTT. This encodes CASSPDRANTEAFF.

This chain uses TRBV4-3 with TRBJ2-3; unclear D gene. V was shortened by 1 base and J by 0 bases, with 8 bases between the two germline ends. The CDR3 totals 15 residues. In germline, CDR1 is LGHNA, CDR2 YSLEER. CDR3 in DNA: TGCGCCAGCAGCCAAGGGCTCTCAAGCACAGATACGCAGTATTTT. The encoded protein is CASSQGLSSTDTQYF.

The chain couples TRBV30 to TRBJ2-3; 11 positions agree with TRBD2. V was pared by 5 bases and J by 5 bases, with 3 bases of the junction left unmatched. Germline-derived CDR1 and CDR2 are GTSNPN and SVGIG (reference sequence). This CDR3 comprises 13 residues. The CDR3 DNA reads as TGTGCCTGGGGCCTAGCGGGAGGAGATACGCAGTATTTT. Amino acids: CAWGLAGGDTQYF.

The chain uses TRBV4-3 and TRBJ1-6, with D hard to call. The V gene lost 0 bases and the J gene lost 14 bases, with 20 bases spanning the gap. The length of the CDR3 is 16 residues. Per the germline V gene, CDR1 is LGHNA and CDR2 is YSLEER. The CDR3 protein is CASSQDPGLDYNTLHF. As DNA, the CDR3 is TGCGCCAGCAGCCAAGATCCGGGTCTCGACTATAACACCCTCCACTTT.

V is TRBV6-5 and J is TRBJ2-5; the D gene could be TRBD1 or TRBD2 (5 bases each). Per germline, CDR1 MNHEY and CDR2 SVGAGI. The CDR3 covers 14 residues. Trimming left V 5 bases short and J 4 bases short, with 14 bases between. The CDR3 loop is CASSPMAGTETQYF. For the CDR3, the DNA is TGTGCCAGCAGTCCCATGGCAGGGACAGAGACCCAGTACTTC.

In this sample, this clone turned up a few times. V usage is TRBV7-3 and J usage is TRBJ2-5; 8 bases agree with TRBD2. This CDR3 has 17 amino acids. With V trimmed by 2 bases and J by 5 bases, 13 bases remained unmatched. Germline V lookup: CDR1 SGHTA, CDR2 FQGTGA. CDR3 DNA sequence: TGTGCCAGCAGCTTAGGCCGAGGGGCGGGAGGTTGGGAGACCCAGTACTTC. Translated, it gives CASSLGRGAGGWETQYF.

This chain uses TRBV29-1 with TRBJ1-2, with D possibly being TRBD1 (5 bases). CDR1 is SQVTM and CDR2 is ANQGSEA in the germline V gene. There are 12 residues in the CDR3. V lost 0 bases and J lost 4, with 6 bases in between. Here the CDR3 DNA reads TGCAGCGTTGAAGACAGGGTCTATGGCTACACCTTC. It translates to CSVEDRVYGYTF.

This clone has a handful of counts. The CDR3: CASSPRDRVFRKFF. CDR3 DNA: TGTGCCAGCAGCCCACGGGACAGGGTATTCCGGAAGTTCTTC. The J gene is TRBJ2-1, the V gene TRBV7-9; 9 nucleotides line up with TRBD1. Trimming cost V 5 bases and J 14 bases; bases outside gene matches: 13. The germline gives CDR1 SEHNR, CDR2 FQNEAQ (reference sequence). CDR3 length equals 14 residues.

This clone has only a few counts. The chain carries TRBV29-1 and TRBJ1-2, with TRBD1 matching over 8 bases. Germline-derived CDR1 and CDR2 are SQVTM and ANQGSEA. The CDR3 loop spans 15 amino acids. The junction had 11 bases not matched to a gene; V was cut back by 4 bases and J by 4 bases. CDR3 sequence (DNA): TGCAGCGTTGCTGGGGTGGACAGGGCGGTCTATGGCTACACCTTC. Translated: CSVAGVDRAVYGYTF.

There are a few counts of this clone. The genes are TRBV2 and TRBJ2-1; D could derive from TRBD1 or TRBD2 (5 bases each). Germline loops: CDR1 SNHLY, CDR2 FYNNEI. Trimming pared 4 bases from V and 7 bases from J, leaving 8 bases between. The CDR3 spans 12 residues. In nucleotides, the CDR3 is TGTGCCAGCAGTGCTGGGGGTAATGAGCAGTTCTTC. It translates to CASSAGGNEQFF.

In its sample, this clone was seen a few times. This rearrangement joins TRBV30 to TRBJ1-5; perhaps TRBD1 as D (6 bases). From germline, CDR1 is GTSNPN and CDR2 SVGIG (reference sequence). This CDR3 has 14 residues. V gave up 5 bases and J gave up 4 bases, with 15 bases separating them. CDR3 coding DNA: TGTGCCTGGGGGCCTGGGACACGGAATCAGCCCCAGCATTTT. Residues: CAWGPGTRNQPQHF. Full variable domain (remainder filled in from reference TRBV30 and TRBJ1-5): SQTIHQWPATLVQPVGSPLSLECTVEGTSNPNLYWYRQAAGRGLQLLFYSVGIGQISSEVPQNLSASRPQDRQFILSSKKLLLSDSGFYLCAWGPGTRNQPQHFGDGTRLSIL.

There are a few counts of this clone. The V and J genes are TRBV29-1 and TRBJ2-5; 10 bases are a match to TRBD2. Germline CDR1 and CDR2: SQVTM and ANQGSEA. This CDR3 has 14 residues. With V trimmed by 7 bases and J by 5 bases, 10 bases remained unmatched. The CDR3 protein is CSGGLAGDIETQYF. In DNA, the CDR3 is TGCAGCGGGGGTCTAGCGGGAGATATTGAGACCCAGTACTTC.

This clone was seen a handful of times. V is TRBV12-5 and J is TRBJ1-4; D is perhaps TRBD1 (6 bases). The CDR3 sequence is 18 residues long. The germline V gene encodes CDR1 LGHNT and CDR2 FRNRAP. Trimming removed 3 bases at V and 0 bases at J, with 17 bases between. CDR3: CASGFTARTAPTNEKLFF. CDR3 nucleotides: TGTGCTAGTGGTTTCACAGCTCGGACAGCTCCAACTAATGAAAAACTGTTTTTT.

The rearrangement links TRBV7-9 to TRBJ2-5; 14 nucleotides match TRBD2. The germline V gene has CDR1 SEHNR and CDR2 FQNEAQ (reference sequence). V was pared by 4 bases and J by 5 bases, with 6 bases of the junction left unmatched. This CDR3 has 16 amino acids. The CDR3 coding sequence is TGTGCCAGCAGCTCGAGGGGACTAGCGGGAGTTGAGACCCAGTACTTC. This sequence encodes CASSSRGLAGVETQYF.

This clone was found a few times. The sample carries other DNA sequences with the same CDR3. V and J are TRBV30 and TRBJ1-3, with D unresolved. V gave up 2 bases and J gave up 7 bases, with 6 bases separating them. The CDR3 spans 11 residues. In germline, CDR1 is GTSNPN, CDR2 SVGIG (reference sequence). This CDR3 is CAWSMGNTIYF. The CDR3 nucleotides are TGTGCCTGGAGTATGGGTAACACCATATATTTT. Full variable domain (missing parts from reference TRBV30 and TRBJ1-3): SQTIHQWPATLVQPVGSPLSLECTVEGTSNPNLYWYRQAAGRGLQLLFYSVGIGQISSEVPQNLSASRPQDRQFILSSKKLLLSDSGFYLCAWSMGNTIYFGEGSWLTVV.

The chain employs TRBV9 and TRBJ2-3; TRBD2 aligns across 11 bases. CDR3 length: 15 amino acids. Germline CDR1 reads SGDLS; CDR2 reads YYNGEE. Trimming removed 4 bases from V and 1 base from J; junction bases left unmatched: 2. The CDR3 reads CASSSLAGGTDTQYF. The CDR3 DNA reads TGTGCCAGCAGCTCACTAGCGGGAGGCACAGATACGCAGTATTTT.

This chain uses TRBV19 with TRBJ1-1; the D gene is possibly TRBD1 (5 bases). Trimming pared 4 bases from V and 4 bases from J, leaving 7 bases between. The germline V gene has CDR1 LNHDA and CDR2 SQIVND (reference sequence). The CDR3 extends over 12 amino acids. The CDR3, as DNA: TGTGCCAGTAGTAGTAGGGGCACTGAAGCTTTCTTT. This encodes CASSSRGTEAFF.

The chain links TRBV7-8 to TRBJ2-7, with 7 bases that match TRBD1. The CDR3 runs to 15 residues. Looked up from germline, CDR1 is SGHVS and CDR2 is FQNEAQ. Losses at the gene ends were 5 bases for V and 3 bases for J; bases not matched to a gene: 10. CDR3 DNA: TGTGCCAGCAGCCTTTTGGCGCACAGGGGCTACGAGCAGTACGTC. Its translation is CASSLLAHRGYEQYV.

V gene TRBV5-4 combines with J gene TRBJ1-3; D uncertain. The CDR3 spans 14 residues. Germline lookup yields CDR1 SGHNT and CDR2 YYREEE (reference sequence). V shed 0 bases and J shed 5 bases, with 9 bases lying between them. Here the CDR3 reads CASSLEGFRNTIYF. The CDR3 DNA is TGTGCCAGCAGCTTGGAGGGTTTCAGAAACACCATATATTTT.

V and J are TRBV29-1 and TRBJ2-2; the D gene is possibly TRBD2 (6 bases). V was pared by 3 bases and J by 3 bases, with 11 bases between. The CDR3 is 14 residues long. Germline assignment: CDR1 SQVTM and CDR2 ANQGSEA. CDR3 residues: CSVDAGRHTGELFF. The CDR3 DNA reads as TGCAGCGTTGACGCGGGACGGCACACCGGGGAGCTGTTTTTT.

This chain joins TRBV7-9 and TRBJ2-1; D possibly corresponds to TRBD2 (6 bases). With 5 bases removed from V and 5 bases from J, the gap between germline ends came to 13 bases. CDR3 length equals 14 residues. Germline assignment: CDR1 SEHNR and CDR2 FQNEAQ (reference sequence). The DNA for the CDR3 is TGTGCCAGCAGCGGGGGAGGAATTAACAATGAGCAGTTCTTC. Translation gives CASSGGGINNEQFF.

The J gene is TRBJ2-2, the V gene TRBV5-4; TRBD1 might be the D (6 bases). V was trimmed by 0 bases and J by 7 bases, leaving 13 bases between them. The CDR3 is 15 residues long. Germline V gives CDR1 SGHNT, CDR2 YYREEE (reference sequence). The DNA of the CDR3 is TGTGCCAGCAGCTTGGACAGGGCCTACGGCGGGGAGCTGTTTTTT. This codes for CASSLDRAYGGELFF.

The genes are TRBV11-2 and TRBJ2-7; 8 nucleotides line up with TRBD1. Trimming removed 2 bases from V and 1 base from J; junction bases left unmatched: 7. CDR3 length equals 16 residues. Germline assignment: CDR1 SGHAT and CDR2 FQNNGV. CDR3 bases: TGTGCCAGCAGCTTATCAATCGACAGGGGATCCTACGAGCAGTACTTC. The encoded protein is CASSLSIDRGSYEQYF.

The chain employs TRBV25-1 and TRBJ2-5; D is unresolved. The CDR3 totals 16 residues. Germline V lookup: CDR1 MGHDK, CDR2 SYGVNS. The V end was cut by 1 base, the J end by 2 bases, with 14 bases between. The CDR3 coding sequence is TGTGCCAGCAGTGAATTGAATCGTGGCCGGCAAGAGACCCAGTACTTC. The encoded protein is CASSELNRGRQETQYF.

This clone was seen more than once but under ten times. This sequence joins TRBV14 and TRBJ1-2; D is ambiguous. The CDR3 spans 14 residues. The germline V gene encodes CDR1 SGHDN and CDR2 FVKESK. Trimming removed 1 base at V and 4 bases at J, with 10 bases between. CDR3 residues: CASSQGRLPYGYTF. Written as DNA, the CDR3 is TGTGCCAGCAGCCAAGGTCGGTTACCCTATGGCTACACCTTC.